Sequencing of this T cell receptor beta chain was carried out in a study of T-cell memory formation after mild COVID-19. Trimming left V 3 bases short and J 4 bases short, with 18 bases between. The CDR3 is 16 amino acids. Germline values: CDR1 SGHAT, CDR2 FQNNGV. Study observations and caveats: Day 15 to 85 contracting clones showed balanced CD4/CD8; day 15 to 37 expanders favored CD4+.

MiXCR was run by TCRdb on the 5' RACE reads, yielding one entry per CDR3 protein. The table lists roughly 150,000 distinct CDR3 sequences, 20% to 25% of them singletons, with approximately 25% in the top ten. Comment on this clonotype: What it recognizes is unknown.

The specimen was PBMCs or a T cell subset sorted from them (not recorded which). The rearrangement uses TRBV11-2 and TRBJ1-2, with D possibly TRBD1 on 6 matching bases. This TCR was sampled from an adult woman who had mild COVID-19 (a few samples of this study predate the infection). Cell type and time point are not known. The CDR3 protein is CASSFYRERLSYGYTF. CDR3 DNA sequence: TGTGCCAGCAGCTTTTACAGGGAGAGGTTAAGCTATGGCTACACCTTC.